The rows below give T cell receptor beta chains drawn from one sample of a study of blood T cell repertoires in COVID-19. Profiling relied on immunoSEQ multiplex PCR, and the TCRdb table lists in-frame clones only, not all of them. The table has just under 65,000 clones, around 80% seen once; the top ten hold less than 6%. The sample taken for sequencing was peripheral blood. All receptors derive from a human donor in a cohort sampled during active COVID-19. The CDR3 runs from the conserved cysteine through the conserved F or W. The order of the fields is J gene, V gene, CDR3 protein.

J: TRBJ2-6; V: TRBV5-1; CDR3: CASSLTGEAGANVLTF
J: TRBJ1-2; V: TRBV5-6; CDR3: CASSGGDRGLGGYTF
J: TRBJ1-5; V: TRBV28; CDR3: CASREGRHNQPQHF
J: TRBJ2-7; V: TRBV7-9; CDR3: CASSLGTGGREQYF
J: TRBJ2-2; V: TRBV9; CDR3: CASKGGANTGELFF
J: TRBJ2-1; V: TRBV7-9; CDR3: CASSLLAGVPGNEQFF
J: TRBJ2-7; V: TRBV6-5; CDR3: CASSYSRAYEQYF
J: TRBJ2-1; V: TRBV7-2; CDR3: CASSLNQGSYNEQFF
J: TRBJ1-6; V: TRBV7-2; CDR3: CASSQGGQNSPLHF
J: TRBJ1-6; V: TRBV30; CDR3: CAWSVGGSAPNSPLHF
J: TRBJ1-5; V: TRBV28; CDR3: CASVENSNQPQHF
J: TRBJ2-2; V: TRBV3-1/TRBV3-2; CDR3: CASSQGLVGGELFF
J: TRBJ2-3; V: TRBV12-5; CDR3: CASGTGHSTNTQYF
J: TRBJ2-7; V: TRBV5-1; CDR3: CASSSGQDGEQYF
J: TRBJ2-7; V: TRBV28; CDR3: CASSDPDRVRQYF
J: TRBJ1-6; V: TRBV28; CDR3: CASIGLSNSPLHF
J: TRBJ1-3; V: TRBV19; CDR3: CASSAPGQGDGNTIYF
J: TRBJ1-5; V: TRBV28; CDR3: CASRLIQGVHSNQPQHF
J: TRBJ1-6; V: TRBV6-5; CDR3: CASRTGFSPLHF
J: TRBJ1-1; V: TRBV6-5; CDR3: CASSYTGGVPSAFF
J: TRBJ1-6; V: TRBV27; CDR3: CASSLVGRGYNSPLHF
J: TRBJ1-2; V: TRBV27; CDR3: CASRLGGGGYTF
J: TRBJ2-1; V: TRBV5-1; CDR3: CASSTPGVAGWNEQFF
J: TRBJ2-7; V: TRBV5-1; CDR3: CASTTWAGGNYEQYF
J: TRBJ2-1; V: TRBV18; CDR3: CASSPGLAGNEQFF